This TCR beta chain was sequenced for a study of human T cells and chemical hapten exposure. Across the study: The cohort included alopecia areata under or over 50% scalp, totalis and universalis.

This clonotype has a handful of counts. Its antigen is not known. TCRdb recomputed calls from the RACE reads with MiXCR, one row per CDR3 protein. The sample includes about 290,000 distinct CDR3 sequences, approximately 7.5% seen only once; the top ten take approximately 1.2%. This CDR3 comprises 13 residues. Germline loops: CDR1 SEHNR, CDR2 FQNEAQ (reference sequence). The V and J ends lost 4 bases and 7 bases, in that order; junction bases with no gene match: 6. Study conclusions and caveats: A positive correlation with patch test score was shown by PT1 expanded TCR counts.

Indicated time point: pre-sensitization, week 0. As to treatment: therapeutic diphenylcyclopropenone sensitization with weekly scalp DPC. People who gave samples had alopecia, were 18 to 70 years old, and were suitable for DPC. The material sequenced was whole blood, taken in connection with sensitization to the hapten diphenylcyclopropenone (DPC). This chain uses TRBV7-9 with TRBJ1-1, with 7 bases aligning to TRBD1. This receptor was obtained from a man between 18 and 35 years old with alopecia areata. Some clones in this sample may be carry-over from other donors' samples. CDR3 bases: TGTGCCAGCAGCTGGACAGGTTGGAATGAAGCTTTCTTT. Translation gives CASSWTGWNEAFF.